This T cell receptor (beta chain) was found in a study of identifying expanded T cells in peripheral blood. Study-level results: Across healthy donors, higher total template counts meant significantly greater roughly two-week count variance.

About this clone itself: Its specificity is unknown.

TCRdb keeps only in-frame clones here, not all; method: immunoSEQ multiplex PCR. Among 100,000 or so clones listed, roughly 88% were seen once. This CDR3 has 16 amino acids. V was clipped by 0 bases and J by 0 bases, with 9 bases between them. CDR1 and CDR2 from the germline V gene are MNHNY and SVGAGI (reference sequence). The TCR originated in a person aged 18 to 75 in good health. The sample taken for sequencing was blood. The V call is TRBV6-6, the J call TRBJ2-1; D uncertain. CDR3 loop: CASSYSLRSSYNEQFF. The CDR3 DNA reads TGTGCCAGCAGTTACTCGCTGAGAAGCTCCTACAATGAGCAGTTCTTC.